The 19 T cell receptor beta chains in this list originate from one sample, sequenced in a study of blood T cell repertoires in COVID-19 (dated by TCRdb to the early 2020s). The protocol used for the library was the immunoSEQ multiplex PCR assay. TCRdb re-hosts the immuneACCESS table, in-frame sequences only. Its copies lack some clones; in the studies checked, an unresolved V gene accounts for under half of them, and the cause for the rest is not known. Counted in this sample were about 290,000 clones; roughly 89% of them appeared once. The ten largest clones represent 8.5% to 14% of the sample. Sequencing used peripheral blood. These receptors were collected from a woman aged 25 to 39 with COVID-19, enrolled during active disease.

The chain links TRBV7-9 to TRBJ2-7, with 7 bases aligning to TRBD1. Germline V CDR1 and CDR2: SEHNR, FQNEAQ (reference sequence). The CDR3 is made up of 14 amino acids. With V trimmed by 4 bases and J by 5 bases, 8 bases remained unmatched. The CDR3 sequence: CASSSITGDHEQYF. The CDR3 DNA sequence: TGTGCCAGCAGCTCAATAACAGGGGACCACGAGCAGTACTTC.

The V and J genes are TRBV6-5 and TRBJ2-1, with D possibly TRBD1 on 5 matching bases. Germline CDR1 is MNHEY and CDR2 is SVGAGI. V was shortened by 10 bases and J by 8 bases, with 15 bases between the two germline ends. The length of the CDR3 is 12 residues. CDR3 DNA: TGTGCCATCACCTGGGTCAGGGATGAGCAGTTCTTC. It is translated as CAITWVRDEQFF.

This chain's CDR3 is CAISESGQGSSYGYTF. In DNA, the CDR3 is TGTGCCATCAGTGAGTCAGGACAGGGTAGTAGCTATGGCTACACCTTC. The chain links TRBV10-3 to TRBJ1-2; 8 bases are shared with TRBD1. Trimming at V came to 0 bases and at J to 4 bases, leaving 7 bases not matched to a gene. The length of the CDR3 is 16 residues. Germline V gives CDR1 ENHRY, CDR2 SYGVKD.

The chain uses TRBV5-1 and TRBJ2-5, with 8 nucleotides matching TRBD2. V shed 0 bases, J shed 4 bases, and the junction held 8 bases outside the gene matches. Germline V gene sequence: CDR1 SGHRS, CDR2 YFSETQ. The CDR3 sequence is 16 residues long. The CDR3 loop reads CASSLGLAGGLETQYF. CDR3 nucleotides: TGCGCCAGCAGCTTGGGTTTGGCGGGGGGCCTAGAGACCCAGTACTTC.

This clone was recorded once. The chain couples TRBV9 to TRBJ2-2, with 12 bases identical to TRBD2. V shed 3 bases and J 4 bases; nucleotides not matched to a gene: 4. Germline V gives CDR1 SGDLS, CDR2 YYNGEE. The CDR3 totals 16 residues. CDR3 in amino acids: CASSATSGGATGELFF. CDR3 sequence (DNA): TGTGCCAGCAGCGCGACTAGCGGGGGTGCCACCGGGGAGCTGTTTTTT. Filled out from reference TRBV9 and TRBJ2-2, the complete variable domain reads DSGVTQTPKHLITATGQRVTLRCSPRSGDLSVYWYQQSLDQGLQFLIQYYNGEERAKGNILERFSAQQFPDLHSELNLSSLELGDSALYFCASSATSGGATGELFFGEGSRLTVL.

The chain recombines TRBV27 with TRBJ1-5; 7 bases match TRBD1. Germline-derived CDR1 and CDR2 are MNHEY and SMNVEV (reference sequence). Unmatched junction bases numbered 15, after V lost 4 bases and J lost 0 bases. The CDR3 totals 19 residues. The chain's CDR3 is CASSSLQGTEPYSNQPQHF. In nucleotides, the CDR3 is TGTGCCAGCAGTTCTCTTCAGGGGACAGAACCTTATAGCAATCAGCCCCAGCATTTT.

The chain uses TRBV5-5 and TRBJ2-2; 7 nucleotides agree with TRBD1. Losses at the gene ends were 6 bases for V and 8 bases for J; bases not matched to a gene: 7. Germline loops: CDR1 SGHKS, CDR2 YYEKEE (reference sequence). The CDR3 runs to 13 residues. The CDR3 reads CASIRGSGGELFF. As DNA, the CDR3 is TGTGCCAGCATCAGGGGGTCTGGAGGGGAGCTGTTTTTT.

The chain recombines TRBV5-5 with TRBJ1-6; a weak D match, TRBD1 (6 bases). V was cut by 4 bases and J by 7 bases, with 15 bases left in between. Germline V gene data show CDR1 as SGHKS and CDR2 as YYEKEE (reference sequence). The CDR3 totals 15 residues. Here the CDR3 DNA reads TGTGCCAGCAGCACCTACAGGGATGGGAATTCACCCCTCCACTTT. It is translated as CASSTYRDGNSPLHF.

In DNA, the CDR3 is TGCAGCGTTGACAGGCTAGCGGGGGCCGGGGAGCTGTTTTTT. Translation: CSVDRLAGAGELFF. The gene calls are TRBV29-1 and TRBJ2-2; TRBD2 aligns across 10 bases. Trimming removed 3 bases from V and 6 bases from J; junction bases left unmatched: 4. This CDR3 spans 14 amino acids. Germline V gene lookup returns CDR1 SQVTM and CDR2 ANQGSEA.

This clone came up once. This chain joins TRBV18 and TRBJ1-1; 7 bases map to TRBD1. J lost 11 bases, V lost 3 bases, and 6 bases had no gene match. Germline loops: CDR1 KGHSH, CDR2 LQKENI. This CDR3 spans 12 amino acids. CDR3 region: CASSPMDRPAFF. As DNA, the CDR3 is TGTGCCAGCTCACCTATGGACAGGCCGGCTTTCTTT.

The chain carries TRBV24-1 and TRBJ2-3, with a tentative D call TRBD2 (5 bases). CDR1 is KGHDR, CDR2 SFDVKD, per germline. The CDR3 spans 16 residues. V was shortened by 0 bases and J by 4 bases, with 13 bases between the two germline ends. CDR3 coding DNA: TGTGCCACCAGTGATTTGCACGGGGAAGATGCAGATACGCAGTATTTT. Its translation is CATSDLHGEDADTQYF.

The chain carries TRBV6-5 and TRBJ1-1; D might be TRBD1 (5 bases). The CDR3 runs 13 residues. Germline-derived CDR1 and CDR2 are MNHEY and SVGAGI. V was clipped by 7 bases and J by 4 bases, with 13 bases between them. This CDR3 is CASTPWGGTEAFF. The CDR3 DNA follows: TGTGCCAGCACCCCGTGGGGGGGCACTGAAGCTTTCTTT.

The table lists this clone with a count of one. The CDR3 DNA follows: TGCGCCAGCAGCCTGTCTGAGGGATATGAAAAACTGTTTTTT. This codes for CASSLSEGYEKLFF. This chain uses TRBV5-1 with TRBJ1-4; D gene uncertain. Germline lookup yields CDR1 SGHRS and CDR2 YFSETQ. The CDR3 has 14 amino acids. Trimming took off 4 bases at V and 6 bases at J, with 13 bases between the two ends.

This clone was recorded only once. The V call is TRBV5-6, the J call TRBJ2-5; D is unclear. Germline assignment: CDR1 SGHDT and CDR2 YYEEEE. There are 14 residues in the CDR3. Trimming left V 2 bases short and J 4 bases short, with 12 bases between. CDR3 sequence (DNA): TGTGCCAGCAGCTTATCACTGATAAGAGAGACCCAGTACTTC. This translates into CASSLSLIRETQYF.

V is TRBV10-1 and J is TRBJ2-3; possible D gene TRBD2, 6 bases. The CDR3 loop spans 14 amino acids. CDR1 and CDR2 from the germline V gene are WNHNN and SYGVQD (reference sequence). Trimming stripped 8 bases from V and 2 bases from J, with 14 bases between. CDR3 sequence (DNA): TGCGCCAGCGGACCCGCGGGGCACACAGATACGCAGTATTTT. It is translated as CASGPAGHTDTQYF.

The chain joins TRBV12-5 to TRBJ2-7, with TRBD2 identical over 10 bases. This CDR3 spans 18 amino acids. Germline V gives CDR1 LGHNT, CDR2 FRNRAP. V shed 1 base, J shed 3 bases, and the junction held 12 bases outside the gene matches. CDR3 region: CASGLAQGPGLALYEQYF. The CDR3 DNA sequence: TGTGCTAGTGGTTTGGCCCAGGGGCCGGGACTAGCGCTCTACGAGCAGTACTTC. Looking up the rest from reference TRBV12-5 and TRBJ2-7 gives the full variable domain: DARVTQTPRHKVTEMGQEVTMRCQPILGHNTVFWYRQTMMQGLELLAYFRNRAPLDDSGMPKDRFSAEMPDATLATLKIQPSEPRDSAVYFCASGLAQGPGLALYEQYFGPGTRLTVT.

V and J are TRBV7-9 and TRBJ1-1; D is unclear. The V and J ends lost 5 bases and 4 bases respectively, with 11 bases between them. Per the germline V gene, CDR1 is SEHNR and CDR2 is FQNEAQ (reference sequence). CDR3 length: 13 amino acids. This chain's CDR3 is CASSVSGPTEAFF. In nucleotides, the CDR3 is TGTGCCAGCAGCGTGAGTGGGCCCACTGAAGCTTTCTTT.

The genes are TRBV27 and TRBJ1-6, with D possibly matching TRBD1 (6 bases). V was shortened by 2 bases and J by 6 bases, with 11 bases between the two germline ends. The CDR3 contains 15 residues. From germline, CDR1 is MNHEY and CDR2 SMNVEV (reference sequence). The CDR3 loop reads CASSLTGTLNSPLHF. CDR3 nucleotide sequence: TGTGCCAGCAGTTTAACGGGGACACTTAATTCACCCCTCCACTTT.

CDR3 protein: CASSPIGGSSTDTQYF. The CDR3 DNA follows: TGTGCCAGCAGCCCAATCGGGGGATCAAGCACAGATACGCAGTATTTT. The V gene is TRBV7-6, the J gene TRBJ2-3, with D tentatively TRBD2 (6 bases). V lost 5 bases, J lost 0 bases, and 15 bases lay in between. This CDR3 contains 16 residues. Germline V gene data show CDR1 as SGHVS and CDR2 as FNYEAQ.